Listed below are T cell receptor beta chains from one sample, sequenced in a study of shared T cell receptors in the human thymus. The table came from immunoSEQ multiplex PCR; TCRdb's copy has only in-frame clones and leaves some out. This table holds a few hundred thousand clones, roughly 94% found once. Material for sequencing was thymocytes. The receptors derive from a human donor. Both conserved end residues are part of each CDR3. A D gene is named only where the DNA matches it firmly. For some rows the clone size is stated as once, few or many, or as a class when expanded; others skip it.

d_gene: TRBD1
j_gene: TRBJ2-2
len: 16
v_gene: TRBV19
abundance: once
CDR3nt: TGTGCCAGTAGTATAGAATCGGACAGGGGGCTGGGGGAGCTGTTTTTT
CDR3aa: CASSIESDRGLGELFF

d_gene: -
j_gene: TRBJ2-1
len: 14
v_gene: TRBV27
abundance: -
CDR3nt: TGTGCCAGCAGTTTAAAGCTTACCTACAATGAGCAGTTCTTC
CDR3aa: CASSLKLTYNEQFF

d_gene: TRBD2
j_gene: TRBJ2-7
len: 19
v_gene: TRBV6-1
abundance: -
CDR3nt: TGTGCCAGCAGTGAAGACTCAGTAGAGACTAGCGGGAGGATATCCGAGCAGTACTTC
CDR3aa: CASSEDSVETSGRISEQYF

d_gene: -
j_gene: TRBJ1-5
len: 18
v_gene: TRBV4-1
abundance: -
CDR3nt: TGCGCCAGCAGCCAAGATCCCGGACAGCCTACCCCCAATCAGCCCCAGCATTTT
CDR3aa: CASSQDPGQPTPNQPQHF

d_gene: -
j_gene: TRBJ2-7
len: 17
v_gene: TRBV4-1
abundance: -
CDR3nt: TGCGCCAGCAGCGGACGAGGATTCGGGACTGATGCGTACGAGCAGTACTTC
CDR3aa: CASSGRGFGTDAYEQYF

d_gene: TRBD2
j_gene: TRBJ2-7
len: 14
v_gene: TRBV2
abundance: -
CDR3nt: TGTGCCAGCAGGGGACCGGGGGGAAGCCCCGAGCAGTACTTC
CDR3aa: CASRGPGGSPEQYF

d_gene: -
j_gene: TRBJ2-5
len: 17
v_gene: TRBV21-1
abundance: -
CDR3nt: TGTGCCAGCAGCAAAGGGACTAGCGGAGAGGCCCAAGAGACCCAGTACTTC
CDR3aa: CASSKGTSGEAQETQYF

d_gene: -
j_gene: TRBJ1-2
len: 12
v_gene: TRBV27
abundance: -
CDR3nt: TGTGCCAGCGCTGGACCCCGTCGGGGCTACACCTTC
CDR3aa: CASAGPRRGYTF

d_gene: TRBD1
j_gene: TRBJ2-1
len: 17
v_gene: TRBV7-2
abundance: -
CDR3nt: TGTGCCAGCAGACGTCCACAGGGGGCGAGCTCCTACAATGAGCAGTTCTTC
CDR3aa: CASRRPQGASSYNEQFF

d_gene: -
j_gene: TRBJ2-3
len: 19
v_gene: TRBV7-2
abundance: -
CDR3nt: TGTGCCAGCAGCTCCGTTAGCGCCCATCCCTCCCTAGGCACAGATACGCAGTATTTT
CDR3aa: CASSSVSAHPSLGTDTQYF

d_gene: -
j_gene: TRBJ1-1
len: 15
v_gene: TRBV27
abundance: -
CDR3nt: TGTGCCAGCAGTTTACTCCCCCCAGGGAGGACTGAAGCTTTCTTT
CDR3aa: CASSLLPPGRTEAFF

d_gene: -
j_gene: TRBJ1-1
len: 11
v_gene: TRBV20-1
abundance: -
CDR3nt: TGCAGTGCTAGTCAGACCCGAGGAGCTTTCTTT
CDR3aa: CSASQTRGAFF

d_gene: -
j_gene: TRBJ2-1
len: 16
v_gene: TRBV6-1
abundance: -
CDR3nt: TGTGCCAGCAGTGAAAGTCGGGGGGCCTGGGGCGATGAGCAGTTCTTC
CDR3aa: CASSESRGAWGDEQFF

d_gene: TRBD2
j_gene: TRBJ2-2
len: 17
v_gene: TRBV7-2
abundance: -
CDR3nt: TGTGCCAGCAGCTTAGCCCCGGCGGGAGTGCGGACCGGGGAGCTGTTTTTT
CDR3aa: CASSLAPAGVRTGELFF

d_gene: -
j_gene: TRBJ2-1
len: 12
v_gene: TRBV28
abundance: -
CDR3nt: TGTGCCAGTGCGCGCGGGGAGTCTGAGCAGTTCTTC
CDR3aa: CASARGESEQFF

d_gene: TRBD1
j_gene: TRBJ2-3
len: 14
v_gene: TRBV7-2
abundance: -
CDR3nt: TGTGCCAGCAGCTCGGACAGGGCAGGAGATACGCAGTATTTT
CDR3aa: CASSSDRAGDTQYF

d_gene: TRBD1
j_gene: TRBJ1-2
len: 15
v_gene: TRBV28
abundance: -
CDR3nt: TGTGCCAGCATCCCCCCAGGACAGGGTAACTATGGCTACACCTTC
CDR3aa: CASIPPGQGNYGYTF

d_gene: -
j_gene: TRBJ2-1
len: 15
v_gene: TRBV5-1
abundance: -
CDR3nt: TGCGCCAGCAGTGTCCTCGGGGATACCTACAATGAGCAGTTCTTC
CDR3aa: CASSVLGDTYNEQFF

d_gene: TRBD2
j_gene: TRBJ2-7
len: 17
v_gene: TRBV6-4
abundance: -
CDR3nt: TGTGCCAGCAGTGACTCAGAGCGGGAGTTCCCCTACTACGAGCAGTACTTC
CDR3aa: CASSDSEREFPYYEQYF

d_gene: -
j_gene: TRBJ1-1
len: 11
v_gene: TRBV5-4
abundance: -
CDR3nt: TGTGCCAGCAGCTCGAACACTGAAGCTTTCTTT
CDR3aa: CASSSNTEAFF

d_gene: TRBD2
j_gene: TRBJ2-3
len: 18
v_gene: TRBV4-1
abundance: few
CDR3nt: TGCGCCAGCAGCCAAGCCCCGGGAGGGAGCCAGGACACAGATACGCAGTATTTT
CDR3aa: CASSQAPGGSQDTDTQYF

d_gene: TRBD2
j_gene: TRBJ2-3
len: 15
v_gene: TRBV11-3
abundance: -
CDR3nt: TGTGCCAGCAGCTTAGATGGACTAGCGGCAGATACGCAGTATTTT
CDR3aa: CASSLDGLAADTQYF

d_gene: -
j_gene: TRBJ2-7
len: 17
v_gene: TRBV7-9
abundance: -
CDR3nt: TGTGCCAGCAGCTCCGAAGGTATCGCGACCAGCTCCTACGAGCAGTACTTC
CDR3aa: CASSSEGIATSSYEQYF

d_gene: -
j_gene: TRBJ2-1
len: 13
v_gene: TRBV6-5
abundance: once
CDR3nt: TGTGCCAGCAGCCCGGGGTACGGATCTGAGCAGTTCTTC
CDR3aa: CASSPGYGSEQFF

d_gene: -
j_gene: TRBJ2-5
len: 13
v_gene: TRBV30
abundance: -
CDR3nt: TGTGCCTGGAGTGGACAGTACCAAGAGACCCAGTACTTC
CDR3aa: CAWSGQYQETQYF

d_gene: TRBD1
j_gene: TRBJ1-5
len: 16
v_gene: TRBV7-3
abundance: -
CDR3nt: TGTGCCAGCAGCTTAGCGGAGACAGGGAGGGATCAGCCCCAGCATTTT
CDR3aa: CASSLAETGRDQPQHF

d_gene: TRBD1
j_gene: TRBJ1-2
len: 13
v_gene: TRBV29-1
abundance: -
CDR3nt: TGCAGCGTTCCCGCAGGGAGGGGGCATGGCTACACCTTC
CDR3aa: CSVPAGRGHGYTF

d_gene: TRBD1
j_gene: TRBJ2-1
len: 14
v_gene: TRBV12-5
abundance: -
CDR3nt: TGTGCTAGTGGTTTGGTACGGGGACAGGGTGAGCAGTTCTTC
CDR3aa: CASGLVRGQGEQFF

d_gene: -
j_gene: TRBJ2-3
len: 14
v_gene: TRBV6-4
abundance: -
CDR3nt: TGTGCCATTACCGGGCCCCCGGGCGAAGATACGCAGTATTTT
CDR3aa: CAITGPPGEDTQYF

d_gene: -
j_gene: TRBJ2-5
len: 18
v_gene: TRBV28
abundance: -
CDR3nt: TGTGCCAGCAGTAACAAATTTCCGGGACCCACACCCCCAGAGACCCAGTACTTC
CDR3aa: CASSNKFPGPTPPETQYF

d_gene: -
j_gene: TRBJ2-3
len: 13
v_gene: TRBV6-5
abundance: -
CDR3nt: TGTGCCATTAGGGGGGACACCACAGATACGCAGTATTTT
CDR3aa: CAIRGDTTDTQYF

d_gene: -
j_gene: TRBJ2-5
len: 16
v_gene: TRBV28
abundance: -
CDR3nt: TGTGCCACCAAGGGCCCAGGCGGGGGCCCCCAAGAGACCCAGTACTTC
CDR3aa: CATKGPGGGPQETQYF

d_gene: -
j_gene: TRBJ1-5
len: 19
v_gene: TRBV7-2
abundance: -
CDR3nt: TGTGCCAGCAGCACCCGTCCCGGGACTGGTAAATATAGCAATCAGCCCCAGCATTTT
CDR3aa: CASSTRPGTGKYSNQPQHF

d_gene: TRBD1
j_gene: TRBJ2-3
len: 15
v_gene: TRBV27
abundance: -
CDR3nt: TGTGCCAGCAGTGCGACAGGGTGTGGCACAGATACGCAGTATTTT
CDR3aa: CASSATGCGTDTQYF

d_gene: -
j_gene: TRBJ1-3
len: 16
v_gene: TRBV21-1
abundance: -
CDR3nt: TGTGCCACCTCCAATATGCGTCAGGGTTTAAGAAACACCATATATTTT
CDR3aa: CATSNMRQGLRNTIYF

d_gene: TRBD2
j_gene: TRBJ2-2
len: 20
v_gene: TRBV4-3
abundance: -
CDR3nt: TGCGCCAGCAGCCAAGACACACTTTTTGCTAGCGGGATCAGCACCGGGGAGCTGTTTTTT
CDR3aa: CASSQDTLFASGISTGELFF

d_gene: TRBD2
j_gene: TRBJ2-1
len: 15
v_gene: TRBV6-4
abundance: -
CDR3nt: TGTGCCAGCAGCCTAACCAGCGGGAGAGGCAATGAGCAGTTCTTC
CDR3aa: CASSLTSGRGNEQFF

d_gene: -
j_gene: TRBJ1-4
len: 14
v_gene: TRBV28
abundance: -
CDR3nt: TGTGCCAGCAGTTTGGGAGGTCTTAATGAAAAACTGTTTTTT
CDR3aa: CASSLGGLNEKLFF

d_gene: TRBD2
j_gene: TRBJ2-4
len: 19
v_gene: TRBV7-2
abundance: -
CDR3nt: TGTGCCAGCAGCACCCCCGGGCTAGCGGGAGGACTAGCCAAAAACATTCAGTACTTC
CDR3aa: CASSTPGLAGGLAKNIQYF

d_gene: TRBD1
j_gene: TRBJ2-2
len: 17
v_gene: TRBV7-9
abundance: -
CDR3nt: TGTGCCAGCAGCTCTCGACAGGGGCTTTCGAACACCGGGGAGCTGTTTTTT
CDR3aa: CASSSRQGLSNTGELFF

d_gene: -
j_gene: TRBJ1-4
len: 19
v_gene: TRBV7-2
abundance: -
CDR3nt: TGTGCCAGCAGCTCTGTCCCCAAAAGCCAGGGGTCGACTAATGAAAAACTGTTTTTT
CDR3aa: CASSSVPKSQGSTNEKLFF

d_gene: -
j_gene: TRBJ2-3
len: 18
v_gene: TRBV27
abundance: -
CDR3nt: TGTGCCAGCAGTTTAAATATAAGGACTACCACGAGCACAGATACGCAGTATTTT
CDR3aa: CASSLNIRTTTSTDTQYF

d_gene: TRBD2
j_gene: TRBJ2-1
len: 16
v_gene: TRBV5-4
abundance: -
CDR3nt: TGTGCCAGCAGGGCCCTGACTAGCGGGAGTGGGAATGAGCAGTTCTTC
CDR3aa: CASRALTSGSGNEQFF

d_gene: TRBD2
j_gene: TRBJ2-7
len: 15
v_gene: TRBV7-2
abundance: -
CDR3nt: TGTGCCAGCAGCTTAGTGGCCGGGGGGGACCTCGAGCAGTACTTC
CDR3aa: CASSLVAGGDLEQYF

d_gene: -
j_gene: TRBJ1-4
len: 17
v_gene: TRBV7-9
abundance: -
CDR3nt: TGTGCCAGCAGTATGGTCGGTTCGACAGGCCCTAATGAAAAACTGTTTTTT
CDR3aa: CASSMVGSTGPNEKLFF

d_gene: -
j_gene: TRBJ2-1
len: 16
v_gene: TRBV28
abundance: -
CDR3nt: TGTGCCAGCAGTTTAGGTGGGGATTCCAACTACAATGAGCAGTTCTTC
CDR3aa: CASSLGGDSNYNEQFF

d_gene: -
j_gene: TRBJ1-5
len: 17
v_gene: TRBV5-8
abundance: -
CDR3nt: TGTGCCAGCAAAGGGGATGGGGGGCTGACTAGCAATCAGCCCCAGCATTTT
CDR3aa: CASKGDGGLTSNQPQHF

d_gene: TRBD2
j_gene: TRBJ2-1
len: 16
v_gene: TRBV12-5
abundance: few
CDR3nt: TGTGCTAGTGGTTTGACTGGAGCGGGAACCTACAATGAGCAGTTCTTC
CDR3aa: CASGLTGAGTYNEQFF

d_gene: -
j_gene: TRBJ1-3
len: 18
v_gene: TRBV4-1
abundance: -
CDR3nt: TGCGCCAGCAGCCAAGATAGTAGGACGAAGAGCTCTGGAAACACCATATATTTT
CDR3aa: CASSQDSRTKSSGNTIYF

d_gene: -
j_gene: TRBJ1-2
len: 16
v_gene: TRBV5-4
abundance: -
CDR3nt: TGTGCCAGCAGTAATTGGAGGCGTTGGGGTAACTATGGCTACACCTTC
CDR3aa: CASSNWRRWGNYGYTF

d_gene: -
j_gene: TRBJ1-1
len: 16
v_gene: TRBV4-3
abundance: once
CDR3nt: TGCGCCAGCAGCCAAGATTTGGAAAGCCCGGACACTGAAGCTTTCTTT
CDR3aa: CASSQDLESPDTEAFF

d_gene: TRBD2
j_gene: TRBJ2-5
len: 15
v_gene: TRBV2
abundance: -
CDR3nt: TGTGCCAGCAGTTTGCTAGCGGGAGGTCAAGAGACCCAGTACTTC
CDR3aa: CASSLLAGGQETQYF

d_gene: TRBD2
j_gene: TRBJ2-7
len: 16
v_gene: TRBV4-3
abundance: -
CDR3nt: TGCGCCAGCAGCCAAGAATGGGGCGGGAGGATTTACGAGCAGTACTTC
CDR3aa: CASSQEWGGRIYEQYF

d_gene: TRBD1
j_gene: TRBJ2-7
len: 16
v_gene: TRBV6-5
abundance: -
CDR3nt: TGTGCCAGCAGTTACCCAGGGACAGGGGCCTTCTACGAGCAGTACTTC
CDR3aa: CASSYPGTGAFYEQYF

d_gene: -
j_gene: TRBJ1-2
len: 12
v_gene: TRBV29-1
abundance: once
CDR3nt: TGCAGCGTTGCCACCGATAACTATGGCTACACCTTC
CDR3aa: CSVATDNYGYTF